This section outlines one T cell receptor beta chain sequence together with its context. Its cognate antigen is unknown. These data originate in a study of cytomegalovirus exposure and HLA in healthy donors. Study-wide results and caveats: Later analysis identified a missense DCLRE1C variant that was linked to TCR beta V- and J-gene trimming. The number of N-insertions in an Asian-associated ancestry cluster was reportedly below the approximately 700-donor mean in a later analysis.

The PCR ran on 60 Vbeta and 13 Jbeta primers. The assay was immunoSEQ multiplex PCR, and TCRdb's table has in-frame clones only and misses some. The data contain about 130,000 clones, around 78% of them singletons. This CDR3 region has 16 residues. Germline V lookup: CDR1 LNHDA, CDR2 SQIVND (reference sequence). The V segment lost 7 bases and the J segment 5 bases; nucleotides outside the gene matches: 15. The sequence came from a man aged 50 to 60 in good health and CMV-seronegative. The J gene is TRBJ2-7, the V gene TRBV19; TRBD1 agrees at 9 bases. The sequenced sample was PBMCs. CDR3 amino acids: CASKGQGPRWGDEQYF. In nucleotides, the CDR3 is TGTGCCAGTAAGGGACAGGGTCCCCGCTGGGGGGACGAGCAGTACTTC.